The rows below give T cell receptor beta chains drawn from one sample of a study of T cells of healthy individuals. TCRdb called the 5' RACE reads again in MiXCR, with one record for every CDR3 protein. The table includes tens of thousands of distinct CDR3 sequences, 16% detected once. The source is a human donor in good health. Each CDR3 is given with its conserved first and last residue. D genes are given only for firm matches. Part of the rows lack a size; the others show once, few, many or a class for expanded clones.

clone_size j_call d_call cdr3_length v_call cdr3_aa cdr3_nt
few TRBJ2-1 TRBD2 16 TRBV7-3 CASSRMGGKDYNEQFF TGTGCCAGCAGCCGAATGGGGGGGAAGGACTACAATGAGCAGTTCTTC
many TRBJ2-6 . 15 TRBV3-1 CASSQPATGANVLTF TGTGCCAGCAGCCAACCGGCAACTGGGGCCAACGTCCTGACTTTC
few TRBJ2-3 . 16 TRBV24-1 CATSDGRAAVTDTQYF TGTGCCACCAGTGATGGGCGGGCAGCAGTCACAGATACGCAGTATTTT
few TRBJ1-1 . 14 TRBV6-2/TRBV6-3 CASKVAGMNTEAFF TGTGCCAGCAAGGTTGCGGGGATGAACACTGAAGCTTTCTTT
. TRBJ1-4 . 13 TRBV7-9 CASSPLSAEKLFF TGTGCCAGCAGCCCACTTTCAGCTGAAAAACTGTTTTTT
many TRBJ2-7 . 14 TRBV6-8 CASSPSGGTYEQYF TGTGCCAGCAGCCCCTCCGGGGGAACCTACGAGCAGTACTTC
many TRBJ2-3 . 14 TRBV20-1 CSARVGISTDTQYF TGCAGTGCTAGAGTGGGCATAAGCACAGATACGCAGTATTTT
. TRBJ2-1 . 15 TRBV7-8 CASSLERFRYNEQFF TGTGCCAGCAGCTTAGAACGGTTCCGCTACAATGAGCAGTTCTTC
many TRBJ2-7 . 11 TRBV4-1 CASSQGWEQYF TGCGCCAGCAGCCAAGGGTGGGAGCAGTACTTC
. TRBJ1-4 . 12 TRBV12-3/TRBV12-4 CASRATNEKLFF TGTGCCAGCAGAGCAACTAATGAAAAACTGTTTTTT
. TRBJ2-1 TRBD2 15 TRBV7-3 CASSVTSGSVNEQFF TGTGCCAGCAGCGTGACTAGCGGGAGTGTCAATGAGCAGTTCTTC
many TRBJ2-3 . 16 TRBV6-4 CASSPGTGFDTDTQYF TGTGCCAGCAGCCCCGGGACGGGGTTTGACACAGATACGCAGTATTTT
. TRBJ2-2 . 15 TRBV5-5 CASSLSGPGTGELFF TGTGCCAGCAGCTTGAGTGGGCCGGGCACCGGGGAGCTGTTTTTT
many TRBJ1-2 . 12 TRBV20-1 CSAPKGNYGYTF TGCAGTGCACCGAAGGGTAACTATGGCTACACCTTC